This note documents a single TCR beta chain sequence. The sample belongs to a study of blood T cell repertoires in COVID-19. Study information: COVID-19 samples, acute and convalescent, were from the United States, Italy and Spain. The analysed material was cDNA or gDNA that came from T cells, B-cell-depleted T cells, or PBMCs.

In the original analysis: Estimated nucleated cell counts came from reference gene primer amplification. TCRdb's table, derived via immunoSEQ multiplex PCR, lists solely in-frame clones and lacks some. The V and J calls and clone size come from that table; D and trimming were worked out from the DNA. The sample consists of 45,000 to 55,000 clones, around 72% of them appearing once. The CDR3 loop spans 12 amino acids. CDR1 and CDR2 from the germline V gene are WNHNN and SYGVQD (reference sequence). V lost 3 bases, J lost 4 bases, and 6 bases lay in between. The clonotype originates from a human donor with active or convalescent COVID-19. The donor label of this sample is uncertain. The J gene is TRBJ1-1, the V gene TRBV10-1; D not resolved. The sequencing sample was made of peripheral blood. The DNA of the CDR3 is TGCGCCAGCAGTGACGGGTCCACTGAAGCTTTCTTT. Translating it yields CASSDGSTEAFF.